This T cell receptor (beta chain) was profiled in a study of cytomegalovirus exposure and HLA in healthy donors. Overall study context: Earlier, approximately 180 million T cells were analyzed, and about 100 million unique TCR beta sequences were found among them. Whole-study findings and limits: It was reported that TCR beta sequences correctly inferred the HLA-A and HLA-B alleles for most subjects.

Turning to this clone: As yet, its antigen is unknown.

PCR was performed using 60 Vbeta and 13 Jbeta primers. Clones were read by immunoSEQ multiplex PCR, and TCRdb kept only the in-frame ones, dropping some. This table has about 160,000 clones, 75% to 90% appearing once. The CDR3 covers 11 residues. The germline V gene has CDR1 SGHTA and CDR2 FQGTGA. V was shortened by 9 bases and J by 7 bases, with 10 bases between the two germline ends. This chain links TRBV7-3 with TRBJ2-1; perhaps TRBD2 as D (6 bases). The TCR sequence derives from a man aged 25 to 40 in good health and CMV-seronegative. Sequenced material: PBMCs. The CDR3: CASRSGNEQFF. The CDR3 nucleotides are TGTGCCAGTCGGAGCGGGAATGAGCAGTTCTTC.